Reported below is one T cell receptor beta chain. The data derive from a study of cytomegalovirus exposure and HLA in healthy donors. V shed 6 bases and J shed 1 base, with 15 bases lying between them. The germline V gene encodes CDR1 LNHDA and CDR2 SQIVND (reference sequence). There are 15 residues in the CDR3. PCR employed 60 Vbeta and 13 Jbeta primers. Only in-frame clones appear in the TCRdb table, and some are missing; sequencing was by immunoSEQ multiplex PCR. The table includes more than 200,000 clones, approximately 70% detected once. This receptor was obtained from a man aged 40-49 years in good health and CMV-seropositive. The rearrangement links TRBV19 to TRBJ1-2, with a tentative D call TRBD1 (5 bases). The source material was PBMCs. CDR3 amino acids: CASSPQGFGNYGYTF. The CDR3 nucleotides are TGTGCCAGTAGCCCTCAGGGTTTTGGTAACTATGGCTACACCTTC.